The 29 T cell receptor beta chains listed next were all sequenced from one sample in a study of blood T cell repertoires in COVID-19. Profiled with immunoSEQ multiplex PCR; TCRdb holds only in-frame clones, not every one. The sample lists tens of thousands of clones, 88% occurring once. Sample: peripheral blood. All receptors come from a woman aged 70 to 79 with active COVID-19.

This sequence joins TRBV4-2 and TRBJ2-7; weak D call: TRBD1 (5 bases). V gave up 4 bases and J gave up 5 bases, with 15 bases separating them. Germline-derived CDR1 and CDR2 are LGHNA and YNFKEQ. The CDR3 loop spans 14 amino acids. The CDR3 nucleotides are TGTGCCAGCAGCCCCCAGGGCCCCGAGGACGAGCAGTACTTC. This gives the protein CASSPQGPEDEQYF.

This sequence joins TRBV5-5 and TRBJ2-7, with D unresolved. This CDR3 region has 11 residues. Germline V CDR1 and CDR2: SGHKS, YYEKEE (reference sequence). Trimming removed 4 bases from V and 6 bases from J, with 8 bases in between. The chain's CDR3 is CASSHRSEQYF. Written as DNA, the CDR3 is TGTGCCAGCAGCCACCGGTCCGAGCAGTACTTC. The full variable domain, rest sourced from reference TRBV5-5 and TRBJ2-7, is DAGVTQSPTHLIKTRGQQVTLRCSPISGHKSVSWYQQVLGQGPQFIFQYYEKEERGRGNFPDRFSARQFPNYSSELNVNALLLGDSALYLCASSHRSEQYFGPGTRLTVT.

The J gene is TRBJ1-5, the V gene TRBV2; D possibly corresponds to TRBD1 (6 bases). Germline assignment: CDR1 SNHLY and CDR2 FYNNEI. The V gene lost 6 bases and the J gene lost 2 bases, with 11 bases spanning the gap. CDR3 size: 14 residues. CDR3 amino acids: CASRPRTGNQPQHF. The CDR3 coding sequence is TGTGCCAGCAGGCCTCGGACAGGCAATCAGCCCCAGCATTTT.

This chain links TRBV11-2 with TRBJ1-4; tentatively, D is TRBD1 (6 bases). Between the trimmed V and J ends, which lost 1 base and 3 bases, there was a span of 12 bases. The CDR3 consists of 16 residues. Germline V CDR1 and CDR2: SGHAT, FQNNGV. In DNA, the CDR3 is TGTGCCAGCAGCTTAGGCCTTGGACAGTCTAATGAAAAACTGTTTTTT. This codes for CASSLGLGQSNEKLFF.

The chain carries TRBV5-4 and TRBJ2-1, with 7 bases matching TRBD1. Germline CDR1 SGHNT, CDR2 YYREEE (reference sequence). CDR3 length: 15 residues. V lost 4 bases to trimming and J lost 0 bases; unmatched junction nucleotides: 4. CDR3 amino acids: CASSPGDSSYNEQFF. CDR3 nucleotides: TGTGCCAGCAGCCCCGGGGACAGCTCCTACAATGAGCAGTTCTTC.

The genes are TRBV3-1 (or the pseudogene TRBV3-2) and TRBJ2-7; TRBD1 is a possible D gene (6 bases). V was clipped by 3 bases and J by 3 bases, with 12 bases between them. The CDR3 has 14 amino acids. The germline V gene has CDR1 LGHDT and CDR2 YNNKEL (reference sequence). The CDR3 here is CASSHGDRSYEQYF. CDR3 coding DNA: TGTGCCAGCAGCCATGGCGACAGGAGCTACGAGCAGTACTTC.

The chain uses TRBV2 and TRBJ1-3; D gene ambiguous. The CDR3 has 14 residues. The germline V gene has CDR1 SNHLY and CDR2 FYNNEI. Trimming cost V 7 bases and J 0 bases, with 10 bases left between them. The CDR3 spells CASTAGLSGNTIYF. In nucleotides, the CDR3 is TGTGCCAGCACGGCAGGCCTCTCTGGAAACACCATATATTTT. Using reference TRBV2 and TRBJ1-3 for the parts outside the CDR3, the full variable domain is EPEVTQTPSHQVTQMGQEVILRCVPISNHLYFYWYRQILGQKVEFLVSFYNNEISEKSEIFDDQFSVERPDGSNFTLKIRSTKLEDSAMYFCASTAGLSGNTIYFGEGSWLTVV.

The chain employs TRBV12-3 or TRBV12-4 and TRBJ1-2; TRBD1 might be the D (6 bases). This CDR3 spans 13 amino acids. Trimming left V 5 bases short and J 7 bases short, with 14 bases between. The CDR3 is CASSGGGLGGYTF. The CDR3 DNA reads TGTGCCAGCAGTGGGGGGGGGCTTGGTGGCTACACCTTC.

The table lists this clone with a count of one. The CDR3 protein is CASSEERGDTQYF. CDR3 in DNA: TGCGCCAGCAGTGAGGAGCGCGGAGATACGCAGTATTTT. The chain recombines TRBV10-1 with TRBJ2-3; no firm D call. The CDR3 covers 13 residues. Germline CDR1 and CDR2: WNHNN and SYGVQD (reference sequence). Trimming shortened V by 2 bases and J by 5 bases, and 8 bases separated the two germline ends.

The chain employs TRBV6-5 and TRBJ1-5; D is undetermined. The ends were cut back, 4 bases at V and 3 bases at J, with 10 bases in the middle. This CDR3 has 14 residues. The germline gives CDR1 MNHEY, CDR2 SVGAGI. The DNA of the CDR3 is TGTGCCAGCAGTTCCGGAGCTTACAATCAGCCCCAGCATTTT. It codes for CASSSGAYNQPQHF.

This chain links TRBV11-3 with TRBJ2-1; D uncertain. CDR1 and CDR2 from the germline V gene are SGHNT and YENEEA. This CDR3 spans 14 amino acids. Trimming left V 6 bases short and J 4 bases short, with 13 bases between. CDR3 in amino acids: CASSPTDGYNEQFF. In DNA form, the CDR3 reads TGTGCCAGCAGTCCGACTGACGGGTACAATGAGCAGTTCTTC.

As DNA, the CDR3 is TGTGCCAGCAGTTCCACAAGCGGGGTGTTCTCATACGAGCAGTACTTC. Encoded protein: CASSSTSGVFSYEQYF. The V call is TRBV6-5, the J call TRBJ2-7; 7 positions agree with TRBD2. This CDR3 comprises 16 residues. CDR1 and CDR2 (germline): MNHEY, SVGAGI. The ends lost 4 bases at V and 4 bases at J; junction bases unmatched: 13.

This chain uses TRBV18 with TRBJ2-2, with 8 bases fitting TRBD1. CDR3 size: 16 residues. The J segment lost 3 bases and the V segment lost 5 bases, leaving 8 bases of the junction unmatched. The V gene's germline CDR1 is KGHSH and CDR2 LQKENI. The CDR3 bases are TGTGCCAGCTCAGCTCGGGACAGGAAGTACACCGGGGAGCTGTTTTTT. Translated: CASSARDRKYTGELFF.

The chain uses TRBV19 and TRBJ2-3; TRBD2 matches 14 bases. J was trimmed by 0 bases and V by 6 bases; bases with no gene match: 11. CDR3 length equals 19 residues. Germline loops: CDR1 LNHDA, CDR2 SQIVND (reference sequence). The CDR3 DNA reads as TGTGCCAGTAGCAGAGGACTAGCGGGGGGTTACTCTAGCACAGATACGCAGTATTTT. Its protein product is CASSRGLAGGYSSTDTQYF.

The genes are TRBV27 and TRBJ2-7; 7 bases match TRBD1. The CDR3 sequence is 15 residues long. Germline V gene data show CDR1 as MNHEY and CDR2 as SMNVEV (reference sequence). The ends lost 2 bases at V and 2 bases at J; junction bases unmatched: 6. The CDR3 DNA reads as TGTGCCAGCAGTTTAGCCGCTACAGGGGCCTACGAGCAGTACTTC. This translates into CASSLAATGAYEQYF.

This chain uses TRBV7-2 with TRBJ2-5, with TRBD2 identical over 16 bases. V lost 4 bases to trimming and J lost 5 bases; unmatched junction nucleotides: 10. The CDR3 has 18 amino acids. Germline V lookup: CDR1 SGHTA, CDR2 FQGNSA. The CDR3 bases are TGTGCCAGCAGCTCGACCTCCGGGACTAGCGGGGGGGCGGAGACCCAGTACTTC. Its translation is CASSSTSGTSGGAETQYF.

The table lists this clone with a count of one. The chain joins TRBV11-3 to TRBJ2-2, with a weak D call TRBD2 (6 bases). Germline V gives CDR1 SGHNT, CDR2 YENEEA. The V end lost 4 bases, the J end lost 6 bases, and 12 bases lay between the germline ends. The CDR3 is made up of 14 amino acids. DNA for the CDR3: TGTGCCAGCAGCTCGGGACTCGGGGCCGGGGAGCTGTTTTTT. It translates to CASSSGLGAGELFF.

The chain employs TRBV18 and TRBJ2-5; a possible D gene is TRBD1 (6 bases). The length of the CDR3 is 15 residues. V gave up 3 bases and J gave up 0 bases, with 11 bases separating them. The V gene's germline CDR1 is KGHSH and CDR2 LQKENI. CDR3 in DNA: TGTGCCAGCTCACCTAACAGGGCGAACCAAGAGACCCAGTACTTC. This translates into CASSPNRANQETQYF.

The V gene is TRBV30, the J gene TRBJ2-5; 9 bases line up with TRBD2. This CDR3 contains 14 residues. Losses at the gene ends were 3 bases for V and 5 bases for J; bases not matched to a gene: 7. The germline CDR1 and CDR2 sequences are GTSNPN and SVGIG (reference sequence). CDR3 loop: CAWRKRGVAETQYF. Here the CDR3 DNA reads TGTGCCTGGAGGAAGCGGGGGGTTGCGGAGACCCAGTACTTC.

This chain joins TRBV6-2 or TRBV6-3 and TRBJ1-4; TRBD1 aligns across 8 bases. With 5 bases clipped from V and 0 bases from J, the junction kept 14 bases outside the gene matches. The length of the CDR3 is 19 residues. Looked up from germline, CDR1 is MNHEY and CDR2 is SVGEGT. The CDR3 DNA reads as TGTGCCAGCAGTGTAACGGCTACAGGGGGACTAACAACTAATGAAAAACTGTTTTTT. Translation gives CASSVTATGGLTTNEKLFF.

The chain employs TRBV7-2 and TRBJ2-5, with 8 bases fitting TRBD2. V gave up 5 bases and J gave up 7 bases; unmatched junction bases: 9. This CDR3 contains 14 residues. CDR1 is SGHTA and CDR2 is FQGNSA in the germline V gene. CDR3 in DNA: TGTGCCAGCAGCCCCCCGGGCGGGGGGAGGACCCAGTACTTC. Translated: CASSPPGGGRTQYF.

This clone has only a few counts. DNA for the CDR3: TGTGCCAGCAGCTTGCTTACCGGACTCCCCTACGAGCAGTACTTC. Its translation is CASSLLTGLPYEQYF. The chain combines TRBV5-5 with TRBJ2-7; weak D call: TRBD2 (5 bases). Germline V lookup: CDR1 SGHKS, CDR2 YYEKEE (reference sequence). V was clipped by 1 base and J by 2 bases, with 13 bases between them. The CDR3 runs to 15 residues.

The chain links TRBV3-1 (or the pseudogene TRBV3-2) to TRBJ1-6, with 9 nucleotides matching TRBD1. This CDR3 region has 16 residues. The V gene end was trimmed by 4 bases and the J gene end by 9 bases; junction bases not matched to a gene: 10. CDR1 is LGHDT, CDR2 YNNKEL, per germline (reference sequence). The CDR3 loop reads CASSLGGGQGFSPLHF. CDR3 DNA sequence: TGTGCCAGCAGCCTGGGGGGGGGACAGGGTTTTTCACCCCTCCACTTT.

The V call is TRBV5-7, the J call TRBJ1-5; D unclear. TRBV5-7 is flagged as an ORF with uncertain function. This CDR3 has 16 amino acids. V shed 0 bases and J shed 4 bases, with 14 bases lying between them. CDR3 residues: CASSLVGLGPNQPQHF. The CDR3 DNA follows: TGTGCCAGCAGCTTGGTAGGCCTAGGCCCTAATCAGCCCCAGCATTTT.

The chain combines TRBV19 with TRBJ1-2, with D possibly matching TRBD1 (6 bases). V was cut by 2 bases and J by 6 bases, with 10 bases left in between. The CDR3 has 13 amino acids. Germline V gene lookup returns CDR1 LNHDA and CDR2 SQIVND (reference sequence). The CDR3, as DNA: TGTGCCAGTAGTATAAGGGGGGGAGATGGCTACACCTTC. This encodes CASSIRGGDGYTF.

The CDR3 coding sequence is TGTGCCAGTAGTACCAACTCAGGGGGGGAGCTGTTTTTT. This translates into CASSTNSGGELFF. V is TRBV19 and J is TRBJ2-2, with D possibly being TRBD1 (5 bases). V shed 4 bases and J shed 8 bases, with 11 bases lying between them. Germline V gene data show CDR1 as LNHDA and CDR2 as SQIVND (reference sequence). The CDR3 covers 13 residues.

The chain recombines TRBV4-3 with TRBJ2-1; 12 bases align to TRBD1. The length of the CDR3 is 16 residues. After removal of 0 bases from V and 8 bases from J, the junction contained 5 bases not matched to a gene. CDR1 is LGHNA and CDR2 is YSLEER in the germline V gene. The CDR3 region has the DNA TGCGCCAGCAGCCAAGATTCGGGGACAGGGGGCGATGAGCAGTTCTTC. This sequence encodes CASSQDSGTGGDEQFF.

V and J are TRBV9 and TRBJ2-2; no reliable D call. The CDR3 loop spans 15 amino acids. The V end was cut by 0 bases, the J end by 2 bases, with 8 bases between. Germline lookup yields CDR1 SGDLS and CDR2 YYNGEE. The CDR3 DNA is TGTGCCAGCAGCGTAGGACAAGCCAACACCGGGGAGCTGTTTTTT. This gives the protein CASSVGQANTGELFF.

The chain employs TRBV6-5 and TRBJ1-6; the D gene is possibly TRBD1 (5 bases). Trimming removed 6 bases from V and 4 bases from J, with 10 bases in between. This CDR3 has 14 residues. In germline, CDR1 is MNHEY, CDR2 SVGAGI. CDR3 sequence reads: CASRDPGYNSPLHF. The DNA of the CDR3 is TGTGCCAGCAGGGACCCAGGGTATAATTCACCCCTCCACTTT.